This is a list of T cell receptor beta chains from one sample in a study of shared clonotypes between healthy human individuals. The data were produced by immunoSEQ multiplex PCR, yet TCRdb's version contains in-frame clones alone and is incomplete. The profile shows hundreds of thousands of clones, around 74% of them singletons. Sequencing was carried out using memory CD4+ T cells sorted from blood. The origin of the receptors is a woman aged 25 to 39 in good health. The CDR3 runs from the conserved cysteine through the conserved F or W. Fields, in order: D gene, clone size, J gene, V gene, CDR3 DNA, CDR3 protein. The D gene is left open where the match is weak. The listing skips clone size in some rows; elsewhere it reads once, few, many or a size class.

TRBD1 few TRBJ2-4 TRBV28 TGTGCCAGCAGTTTTTTACGGGACAGGGACCTATCACTAGCCAAAAACATTCAGTACTTC CASSFLRDRDLSLAKNIQYF
TRBD2 - TRBJ2-1 TRBV5-1 TGCGCCAGCAGCTTGTCAACTAGCGCAGACAATGAGCAGTTCTTC CASSLSTSADNEQFF
TRBD2 - TRBJ2-2 TRBV27 TGTGCCAGCAGTACGGTAGCGGGAGGGTCCGGGGAGCTGTTTTTT CASSTVAGGSGELFF
- - TRBJ1-1 TRBV29-1 TGCAGCGTTGACAGGAACGAGTTT CSVDRNEF
- few TRBJ1-1 TRBV2 TGTGCCAGCAGGGCGGGACATCCTACTGAAGCTTTCTTT CASRAGHPTEAFF
- - TRBJ2-1 TRBV27 TGTGCCAGCAGTTCGTTTTCGAGACAGAGCTCCTACAATGAGCAGTTCTTC CASSSFSRQSSYNEQFF
TRBD1 - TRBJ2-7 TRBV10-3 TGTGCCATCAGTGAGTCGTGGGGACAGGGGGCCTACGAGCAGTACTTC CAISESWGQGAYEQYF
- - TRBJ1-3 TRBV7-8 TGTGCCAGCAGCTCCGTTATAAACACCATATATTTT CASSSVINTIYF
- - TRBJ1-3 TRBV6-5 TGTGCCAGCAGCTCATCCTTCGTAGGAAACACCATATATTTT CASSSSFVGNTIYF
TRBD2 once TRBJ2-7 TRBV2 TGTGCCAGCACAGGGACTAGCTACGAGCAGTACTTC CASTGTSYEQYF
- few TRBJ1-1 TRBV7-9 TGTGCCAGCAGCAACGAGGGAGACACTGAAGCTTTCTTT CASSNEGDTEAFF
- - TRBJ1-4 TRBV11-2 TGTGCCAGCAGCCGTACGAAACAGGGAGGGAATGAAAAACTGTTTTTT CASSRTKQGGNEKLFF
- many TRBJ2-7 TRBV6-4 TGTGCCAGCAGTGACTCGTCGGGAGCTTCGTCCGAGCAGTACTTC CASSDSSGASSEQYF
TRBD2 - TRBJ2-4 TRBV29-1 TGCAGCGTTGTGGGGGGGTCCAAAAACATTCAGTACTTC CSVVGGSKNIQYF
- - TRBJ1-1 TRBV6-5 TGTGCCAGCAGTTACACCCCGACGACCTATGAAGCTTTCTTT CASSYTPTTYEAFF
TRBD2 - TRBJ2-1 TRBV20-1 TGCAGTGCTAGGTGGCGGGAGGAGCAGTTCTTC CSARWREEQFF
- - TRBJ1-1 TRBV4-2 TGTGCCAGCAGCCAAGATCGGGACGGTCGAGCTTTCTTT CASSQDRDGRAFF
TRBD2 - TRBJ2-1 TRBV7-8 TGTGCCAGCAGCCCCCTAGCGGGAGACTACAATGAGCAGTTCTTC CASSPLAGDYNEQFF
- few TRBJ1-1 TRBV2 TGTGCCAGCAGTGACTTGGCAGCGGGGGGATTTGAAGCTTTCTTT CASSDLAAGGFEAFF
- - TRBJ1-1 TRBV13 TGTGCCAGCAGCACGCGACCGAACACTGAAGCTTTCTTT CASSTRPNTEAFF
- - TRBJ1-1 TRBV19 TGTGCCAGTAGTATTGTTCCGAACACTGAAGCTTTCTTT CASSIVPNTEAFF
TRBD1 - TRBJ2-5 TRBV11-2 TGTGCCAGCAGCTTGGGGACAGGGGCCAACCAAGAGACCCAGTACTTC CASSLGTGANQETQYF
TRBD1 - TRBJ1-2 TRBV11-2 TGTGCCAGCAGCTTAGGACAGGGGGCAAGAAGCTACACCTTC CASSLGQGARSYTF
TRBD1 - TRBJ1-2 TRBV28 TGTGCCAGCAGTTTTTACCCGATGACAGGGGGCGCTCGGGGCTACACCTTC CASSFYPMTGGARGYTF
TRBD1 - TRBJ2-5 TRBV5-6 TGTGCCAGCAGCCAAGGGGGCACGCCTGCGAAGACCCAGTACTTC CASSQGGTPAKTQYF
TRBD2 - TRBJ2-1 TRBV19 TGTGCCAGTAGTATAGGCGGGAGGGCCGGGACCAATGAGCAGTTCTTC CASSIGGRAGTNEQFF
- - TRBJ2-3 TRBV9 TGTGCCAGCAGCGTAGAATACACACACACAGATACGCAGTATTTT CASSVEYTHTDTQYF
- - TRBJ2-2 TRBV11-3 TGTGCCAGCAGCTTACGCGCAGGGCCCCCCGGGGAGCTGTTTTTT CASSLRAGPPGELFF
- - TRBJ2-3 TRBV5-1 TGCGCCAGCAGCTTGGGGGACCCCACAGATACGCAGTATTTT CASSLGDPTDTQYF
- - TRBJ1-3 TRBV5-1 TGCGCCAGCAGCCCCAGACAGACGCCAGGAAACACCATATATTTT CASSPRQTPGNTIYF
- - TRBJ1-2 TRBV6-1 TGTGCCAGCAGAAGAAACAGGGTAGCTAACTATGGCTACACCTTC CASRRNRVANYGYTF
TRBD1 many TRBJ1-6 TRBV7-3 TGTGCCAGCAGCGATAACAGGGGCGATAATTCACCCCTCCACTTT CASSDNRGDNSPLHF
- - TRBJ2-7 TRBV5-1 TGCGCCAGCAGCTTGGAGCAAGTCCTTCCGAACGAGCAGTACTTC CASSLEQVLPNEQYF
TRBD2 - TRBJ2-7 TRBV7-2 TGTGCCAGCAGCTCATACGGGACTAGCGGAGCCTACGAGCAGTACTTC CASSSYGTSGAYEQYF
- few TRBJ2-5 TRBV7-9 TGTGCCAGCAGCCGCGCCCTCGGACAAGAGACCCAGTACTTC CASSRALGQETQYF